The 10 T cell receptor beta chains in this list originate from one sample, sequenced in a study of cytomegalovirus exposure and HLA in healthy donors. The study ran its PCR with 60 Vbeta and 13 Jbeta primers. Clones were sequenced by immunoSEQ multiplex PCR, and TCRdb holds only the in-frame ones, with some missing. The top ten clones hold about an eighth of a sample with 180,000 or so clones, over 60% of them seen once. The sequenced sample was PBMCs. These receptors all come from a man aged 50 to 59 in good health and CMV-seropositive.

The V gene is TRBV9, the J gene TRBJ1-3; 8 bases align to TRBD1. The CDR3 is 15 amino acids. V gave up 4 bases and J gave up 4 bases; unmatched junction bases: 7. The germline V gene encodes CDR1 SGDLS and CDR2 YYNGEE. The CDR3 DNA is TGTGCCAGCAGCACATCCGGACAGGGCGGAAACACCATATATTTT. Its protein product is CASSTSGQGGNTIYF.

The V gene is TRBV14, the J gene TRBJ1-5, with 10 bases lining up with TRBD1. J lost 5 bases, V lost 1 base, and 8 bases had no gene match. Germline values: CDR1 SGHDN, CDR2 FVKESK. The CDR3 is 17 amino acids. CDR3 sequence: CASSQVRDRGSDQPQHF. The CDR3 DNA reads as TGTGCCAGCAGCCAAGTCCGGGACAGGGGATCGGATCAGCCCCAGCATTTT. The full variable domain, in which reference TRBV14 and TRBJ1-5 provide the parts outside the CDR3, is EAGVTQFPSHSVIEKGQTVTLRCDPISGHDNLYWYRRVMGKEIKFLLHFVKESKQDESGMPNNRFLAERTGGTYSTLKVQPAELEDSGVYFCASSQVRDRGSDQPQHFGDGTRLSIL.

This chain connects TRBV19 to TRBJ1-1, with a possible D match to TRBD1 (6 bases). Germline V CDR1 and CDR2: LNHDA, SQIVND (reference sequence). This CDR3 has 15 residues. Trimming pared 6 bases from V and 1 base from J, leaving 15 bases between. The chain's CDR3 is CASRGGTTGNTEAFF. In DNA form, the CDR3 reads TGTGCCAGTAGGGGAGGGACAACGGGGAACACTGAAGCTTTCTTT.

This sequence joins TRBV7-2 and TRBJ1-5; D gene uncertain. V was cut by 5 bases and J by 2 bases, with 13 bases left in between. Germline V gene data show CDR1 as SGHTA and CDR2 as FQGNSA. The CDR3 sequence is 15 residues long. CDR3 nucleotides: TGTGCCAGCAGCCGAGACGGCCTAGGCAATCAGCCCCAGCATTTT. This sequence encodes CASSRDGLGNQPQHF. Supplemented by reference TRBV7-2 and TRBJ1-5, the full variable domain reads GAGVSQSPSNKVTEKGKDVELRCDPISGHTALYWYRQSLGQGLEFLIYFQGNSAPDKSGLPSDRFSAERTGGSVSTLTIQRTQQEDSAVYLCASSRDGLGNQPQHFGDGTRLSIL.

The CDR3 coding sequence is TGTGCCAGCAGTTCCCAGACTGACACTGAAGCTTTCTTT. As protein: CASSSQTDTEAFF. The chain has TRBV6-5 and TRBJ1-1, with D unresolved. The CDR3 sequence is 13 residues long. Germline values: CDR1 MNHEY, CDR2 SVGAGI. The V and J ends lost 4 bases and 3 bases respectively, with 9 bases between them.

The V and J genes are TRBV7-9 and TRBJ1-5; the D is unclear. Trimming left V 4 bases short and J 4 bases short, with 11 bases between. Germline CDR1 SEHNR, CDR2 FQNEAQ (reference sequence). The CDR3 has 14 residues. CDR3 residues: CASSSVSVNQPQHF. The CDR3 coding sequence is TGTGCCAGCAGCTCAGTCTCAGTGAATCAGCCCCAGCATTTT.

The V gene is TRBV9, the J gene TRBJ2-2; D possibly corresponds to TRBD1 (6 bases). V was pared by 3 bases and J by 7 bases, with 16 bases between. The CDR3 runs 15 residues. CDR1 is SGDLS and CDR2 is YYNGEE in the germline V gene. Here the CDR3 DNA reads TGTGCCAGCAGCGAATCCGGGACACTTGGCGGGGAGCTGTTTTTT. Protein: CASSESGTLGGELFF. The entire variable domain, with the rest obtained from reference TRBV9 and TRBJ2-2, is as follows: DSGVTQTPKHLITATGQRVTLRCSPRSGDLSVYWYQQSLDQGLQFLIQYYNGEERAKGNILERFSAQQFPDLHSELNLSSLELGDSALYFCASSESGTLGGELFFGEGSRLTVL.

CDR3 residues: CASSPRGTSDQETQYF. The CDR3 DNA follows: TGCGCCAGCAGCCCCAGGGGCACTAGCGACCAAGAGACCCAGTACTTC. This sequence joins TRBV4-1 and TRBJ2-5, with D possibly matching TRBD2 (7 bases). V shed 4 bases and J shed 0 bases, with 15 bases lying between them. Per the germline V gene, CDR1 is MGHRA and CDR2 is YSYEKL. The CDR3 is made up of 16 amino acids.

The chain carries TRBV28 and TRBJ1-1, with D possibly being TRBD1 (5 bases). V was pared by 4 bases and J by 2 bases, with 20 bases between. The CDR3 is made up of 17 amino acids. Germline CDR1 is MDHEN and CDR2 is SYDVKM. CDR3 loop: CASSSLKSDSSNTEAFF. As DNA, the CDR3 is TGTGCCAGCAGTTCACTTAAATCCGACAGCTCTAACACTGAAGCTTTCTTT.

The rearrangement uses TRBV9 and TRBJ2-1; a weak D match, TRBD1 (5 bases). V lost 1 base and J 9 bases, leaving 20 bases between the germline ends. The CDR3 contains 16 residues. Looked up from germline, CDR1 is SGDLS and CDR2 is YYNGEE. The CDR3 loop reads CASSVTGSGERGEQFF. CDR3 bases: TGTGCCAGCAGCGTAACAGGATCAGGAGAAAGGGGTGAGCAGTTCTTC.